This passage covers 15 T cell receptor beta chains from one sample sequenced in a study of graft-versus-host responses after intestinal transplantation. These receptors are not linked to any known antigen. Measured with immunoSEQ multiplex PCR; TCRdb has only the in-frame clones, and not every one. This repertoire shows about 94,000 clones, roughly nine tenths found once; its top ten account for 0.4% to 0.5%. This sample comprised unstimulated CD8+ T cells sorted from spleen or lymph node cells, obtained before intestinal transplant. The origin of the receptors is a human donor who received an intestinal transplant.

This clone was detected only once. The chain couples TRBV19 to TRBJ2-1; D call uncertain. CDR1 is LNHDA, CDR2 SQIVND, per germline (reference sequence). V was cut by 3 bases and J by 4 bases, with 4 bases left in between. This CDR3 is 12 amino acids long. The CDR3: CASSIGYNEQFF. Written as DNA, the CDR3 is TGTGCCAGTAGTATCGGGTACAATGAGCAGTTCTTC.

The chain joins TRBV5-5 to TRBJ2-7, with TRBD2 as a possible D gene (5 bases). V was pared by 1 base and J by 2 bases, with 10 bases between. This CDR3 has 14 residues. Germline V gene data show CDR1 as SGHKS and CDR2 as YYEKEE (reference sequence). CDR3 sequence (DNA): TGTGCCAGCAGCTTGAGGGAGCCCACCTACGAGCAGTACTTC. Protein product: CASSLREPTYEQYF.

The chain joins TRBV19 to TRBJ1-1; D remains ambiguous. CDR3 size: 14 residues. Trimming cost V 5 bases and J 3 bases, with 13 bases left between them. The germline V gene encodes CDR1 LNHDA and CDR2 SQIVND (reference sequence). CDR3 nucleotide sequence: TGTGCCAGTAGTCCCATGTACGGGGACACTGAAGCTTTCTTT. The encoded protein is CASSPMYGDTEAFF.

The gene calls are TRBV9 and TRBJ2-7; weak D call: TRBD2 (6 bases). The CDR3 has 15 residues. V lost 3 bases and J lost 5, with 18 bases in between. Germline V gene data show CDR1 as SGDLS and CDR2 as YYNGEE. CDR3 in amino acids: CASSGGTSLLDEQYF. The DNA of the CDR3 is TGTGCCAGCAGCGGCGGGACTTCTCTTCTCGACGAGCAGTACTTC.

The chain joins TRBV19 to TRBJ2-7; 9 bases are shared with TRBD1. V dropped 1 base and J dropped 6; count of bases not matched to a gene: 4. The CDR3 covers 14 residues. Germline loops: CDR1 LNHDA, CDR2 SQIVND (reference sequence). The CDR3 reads CASSIGDRVGEQYF. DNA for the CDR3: TGTGCCAGTAGTATAGGGGACAGGGTTGGCGAGCAGTACTTC.

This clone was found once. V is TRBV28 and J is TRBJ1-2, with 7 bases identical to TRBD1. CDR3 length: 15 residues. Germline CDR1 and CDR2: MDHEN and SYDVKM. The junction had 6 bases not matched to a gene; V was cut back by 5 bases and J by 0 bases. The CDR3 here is CASSLMTGPNYGYTF. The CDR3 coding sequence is TGTGCCAGCAGTCTGATGACAGGGCCTAACTATGGCTACACCTTC.

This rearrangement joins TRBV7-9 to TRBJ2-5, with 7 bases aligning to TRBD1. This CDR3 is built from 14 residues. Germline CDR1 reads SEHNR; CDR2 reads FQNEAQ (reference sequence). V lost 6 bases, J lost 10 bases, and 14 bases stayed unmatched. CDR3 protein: CASRQGPGSVGQYF. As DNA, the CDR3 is TGTGCCAGCAGACAGGGGCCAGGGTCGGTCGGCCAGTACTTC. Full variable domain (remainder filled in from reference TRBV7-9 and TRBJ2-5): DTGVSQNPRHKITKRGQNVTFRCDPISEHNRLYWYRQTLGQGPEFLTYFQNEAQLEKSRLLSDRFSAERPKGSFSTLEIQRTEQGDSAMYLCASRQGPGSVGQYFGPGTRLLVL.

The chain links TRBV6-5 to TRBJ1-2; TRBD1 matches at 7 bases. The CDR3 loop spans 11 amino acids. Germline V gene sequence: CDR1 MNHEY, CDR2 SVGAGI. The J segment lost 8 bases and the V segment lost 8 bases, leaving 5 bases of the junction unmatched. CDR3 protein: CASGGRGGYTF. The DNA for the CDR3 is TGTGCCAGCGGAGGCAGGGGGGGCTACACCTTC.

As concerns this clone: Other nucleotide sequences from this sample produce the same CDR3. The CDR3 reads CASSLGQGYEQYF. CDR3 in DNA: TGTGCCAGCAGCTTAGGACAGGGCTACGAGCAGTACTTC. The gene calls are TRBV13 and TRBJ2-7, with D tentatively TRBD1 (6 bases). Trimming left V 0 bases short and J 3 bases short, with 6 bases between. Germline CDR1 PRHDT, CDR2 FYEKMQ (reference sequence). CDR3 length: 13 amino acids.

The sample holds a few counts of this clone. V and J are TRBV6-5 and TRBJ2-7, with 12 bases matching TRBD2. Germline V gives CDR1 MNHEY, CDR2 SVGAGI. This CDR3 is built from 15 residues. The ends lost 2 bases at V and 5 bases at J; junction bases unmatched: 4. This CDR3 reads CASSYRLAGDHEQYF. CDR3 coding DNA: TGTGCCAGCAGTTACCGACTAGCGGGAGACCACGAGCAGTACTTC.

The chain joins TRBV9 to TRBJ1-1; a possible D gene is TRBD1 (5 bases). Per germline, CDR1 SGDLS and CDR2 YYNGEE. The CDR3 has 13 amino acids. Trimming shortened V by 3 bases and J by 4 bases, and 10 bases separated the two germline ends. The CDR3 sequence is CASSAGLTTEAFF. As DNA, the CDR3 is TGTGCCAGCAGCGCAGGGCTTACCACTGAAGCTTTCTTT.

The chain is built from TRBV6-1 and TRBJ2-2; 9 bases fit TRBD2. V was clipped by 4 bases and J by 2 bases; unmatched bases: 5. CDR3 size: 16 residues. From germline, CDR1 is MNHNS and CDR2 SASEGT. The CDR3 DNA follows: TGTGCCAGCAGTGTGAGACTAGCGGCCAACACCGGGGAGCTGTTTTTT. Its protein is CASSVRLAANTGELFF.

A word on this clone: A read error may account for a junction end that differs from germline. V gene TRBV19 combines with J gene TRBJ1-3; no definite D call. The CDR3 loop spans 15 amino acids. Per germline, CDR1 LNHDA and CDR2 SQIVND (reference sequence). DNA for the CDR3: TGTGCCAGTAGTGTAGACATTAGCTCTGGAAACACCATATATTTT. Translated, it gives CASSVDISSGNTIYF.

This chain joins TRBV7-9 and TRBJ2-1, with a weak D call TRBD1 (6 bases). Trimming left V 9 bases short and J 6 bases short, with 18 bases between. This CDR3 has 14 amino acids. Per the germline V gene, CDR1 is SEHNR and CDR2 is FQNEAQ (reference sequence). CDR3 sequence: CASRQGYGINEQFF. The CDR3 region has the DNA TGTGCCAGTAGGCAGGGGTATGGGATCAATGAGCAGTTCTTC.

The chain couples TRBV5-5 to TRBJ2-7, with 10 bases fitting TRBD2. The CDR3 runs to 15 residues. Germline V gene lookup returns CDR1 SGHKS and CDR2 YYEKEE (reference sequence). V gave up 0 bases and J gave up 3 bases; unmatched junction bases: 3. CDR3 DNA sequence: TGTGCCAGCAGCTTGGCTAGCGGGGGTCTCTACGAGCAGTACTTC. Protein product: CASSLASGGLYEQYF.